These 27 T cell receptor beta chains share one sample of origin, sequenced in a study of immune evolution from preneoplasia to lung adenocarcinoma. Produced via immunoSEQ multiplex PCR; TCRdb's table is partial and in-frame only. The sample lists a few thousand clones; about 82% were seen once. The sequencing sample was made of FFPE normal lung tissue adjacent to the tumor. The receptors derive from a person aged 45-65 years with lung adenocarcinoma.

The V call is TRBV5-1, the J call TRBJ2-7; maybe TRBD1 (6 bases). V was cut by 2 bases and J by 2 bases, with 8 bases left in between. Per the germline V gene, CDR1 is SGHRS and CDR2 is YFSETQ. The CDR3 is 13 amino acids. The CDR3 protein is CASSFTGPYEQYF. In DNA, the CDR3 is TGCGCCAGCAGCTTTACAGGGCCCTACGAGCAGTACTTC.

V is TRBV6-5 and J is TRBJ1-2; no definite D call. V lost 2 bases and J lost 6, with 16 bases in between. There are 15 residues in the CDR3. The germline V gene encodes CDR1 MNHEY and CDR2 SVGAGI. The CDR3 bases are TGTGCCAGCAGTTACCTTCTTGATCGGTTCGATGGCTACACCTTC. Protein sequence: CASSYLLDRFDGYTF.

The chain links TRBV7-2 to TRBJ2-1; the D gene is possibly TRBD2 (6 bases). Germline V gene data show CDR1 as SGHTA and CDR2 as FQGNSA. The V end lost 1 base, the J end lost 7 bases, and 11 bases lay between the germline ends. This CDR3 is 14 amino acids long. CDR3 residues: CASSLGIGGNEQFF. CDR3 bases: TGTGCCAGCAGCTTAGGAATCGGAGGGAATGAGCAGTTCTTC. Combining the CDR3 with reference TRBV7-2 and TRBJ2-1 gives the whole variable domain GAGVSQSPSNKVTEKGKDVELRCDPISGHTALYWYRQSLGQGLEFLIYFQGNSAPDKSGLPSDRFSAERTGGSVSTLTIQRTQQEDSAVYLCASSLGIGGNEQFFGPGTRLTVL.

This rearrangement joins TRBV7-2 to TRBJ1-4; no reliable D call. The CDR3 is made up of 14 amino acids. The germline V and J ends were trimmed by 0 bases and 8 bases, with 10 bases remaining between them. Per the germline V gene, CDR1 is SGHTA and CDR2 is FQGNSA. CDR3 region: CASSLAGFGEKLFF. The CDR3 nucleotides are TGTGCCAGCAGCTTAGCAGGCTTTGGAGAAAAACTGTTTTTT. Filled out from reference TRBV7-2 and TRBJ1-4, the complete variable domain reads GAGVSQSPSNKVTEKGKDVELRCDPISGHTALYWYRQSLGQGLEFLIYFQGNSAPDKSGLPSDRFSAERTGGSVSTLTIQRTQQEDSAVYLCASSLAGFGEKLFFGSGTQLSVL.

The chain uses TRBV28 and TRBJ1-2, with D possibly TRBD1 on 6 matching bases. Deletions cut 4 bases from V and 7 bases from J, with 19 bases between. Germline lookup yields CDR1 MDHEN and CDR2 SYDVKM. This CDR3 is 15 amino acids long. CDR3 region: CASSSKTSGTLGYTF. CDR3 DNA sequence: TGTGCCAGCAGTTCAAAGACCTCCGGGACACTTGGCTACACCTTC.

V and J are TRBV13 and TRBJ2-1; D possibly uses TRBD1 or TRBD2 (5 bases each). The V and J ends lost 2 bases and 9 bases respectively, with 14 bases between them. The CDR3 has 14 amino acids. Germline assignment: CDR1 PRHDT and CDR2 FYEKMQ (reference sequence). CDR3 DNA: TGTGCCAGCAGCTTAATGGGGGTTGGTGGTGAGCAGTTCTTC. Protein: CASSLMGVGGEQFF.

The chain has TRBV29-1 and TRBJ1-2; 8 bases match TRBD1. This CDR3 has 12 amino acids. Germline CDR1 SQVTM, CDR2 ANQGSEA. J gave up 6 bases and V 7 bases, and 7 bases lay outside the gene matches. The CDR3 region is CSAGQGLNGYTF. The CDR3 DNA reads TGCAGCGCTGGACAGGGACTAAATGGCTACACCTTC.

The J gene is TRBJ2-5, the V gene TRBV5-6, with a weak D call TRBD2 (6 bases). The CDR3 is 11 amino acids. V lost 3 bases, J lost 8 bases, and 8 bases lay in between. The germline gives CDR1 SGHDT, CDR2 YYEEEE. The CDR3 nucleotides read TGTGCCAGCAGCTGGGGGGAAACCCAGTACTTC. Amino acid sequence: CASSWGETQYF.

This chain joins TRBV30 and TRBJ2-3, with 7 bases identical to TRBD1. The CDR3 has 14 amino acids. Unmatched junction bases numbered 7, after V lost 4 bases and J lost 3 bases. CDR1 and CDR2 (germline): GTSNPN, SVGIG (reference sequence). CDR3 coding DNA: TGTGCCTGGACCTGGACAGGTTCAACAGATACGCAGTATTTT. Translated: CAWTWTGSTDTQYF.

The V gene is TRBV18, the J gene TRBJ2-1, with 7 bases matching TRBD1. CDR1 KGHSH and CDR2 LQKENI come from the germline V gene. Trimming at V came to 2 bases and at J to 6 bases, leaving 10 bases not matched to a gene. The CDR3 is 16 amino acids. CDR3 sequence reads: CASSPATGKGANEQFF. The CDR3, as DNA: TGTGCCAGCTCACCAGCGACAGGGAAGGGAGCCAATGAGCAGTTCTTC.

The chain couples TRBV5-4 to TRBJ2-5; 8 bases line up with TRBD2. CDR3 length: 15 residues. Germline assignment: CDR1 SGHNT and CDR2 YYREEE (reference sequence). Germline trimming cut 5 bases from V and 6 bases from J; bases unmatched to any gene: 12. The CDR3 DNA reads TGTGCCAGCAGTGAGGCCGGGACTAGGCAACAGACCCAGTACTTC. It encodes CASSEAGTRQQTQYF.

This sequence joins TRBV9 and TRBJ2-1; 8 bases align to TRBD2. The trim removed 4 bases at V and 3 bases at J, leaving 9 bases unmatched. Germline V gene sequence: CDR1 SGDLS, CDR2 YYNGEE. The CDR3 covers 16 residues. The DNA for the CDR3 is TGTGCCAGCAGCCCTACGATGGCGGGGGGCTACAATGAGCAGTTCTTC. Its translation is CASSPTMAGGYNEQFF.

The CDR3 bases are TGTGCCAGCAGTTTGCAGGGAACTAACTATGGCTACACCTTC. Its protein product is CASSLQGTNYGYTF. The chain links TRBV28 to TRBJ1-2; a weak D match, TRBD1 (5 bases). V gave up 3 bases and J gave up 0 bases, with 8 bases separating them. Germline CDR1 MDHEN, CDR2 SYDVKM. This CDR3 contains 14 residues.

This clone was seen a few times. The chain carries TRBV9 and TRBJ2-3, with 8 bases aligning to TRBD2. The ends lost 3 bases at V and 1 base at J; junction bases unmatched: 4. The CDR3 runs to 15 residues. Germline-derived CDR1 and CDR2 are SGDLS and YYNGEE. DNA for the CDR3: TGTGCCAGCAGCGAGGACGGGAGGGGCACAGATACGCAGTATTTT. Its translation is CASSEDGRGTDTQYF.

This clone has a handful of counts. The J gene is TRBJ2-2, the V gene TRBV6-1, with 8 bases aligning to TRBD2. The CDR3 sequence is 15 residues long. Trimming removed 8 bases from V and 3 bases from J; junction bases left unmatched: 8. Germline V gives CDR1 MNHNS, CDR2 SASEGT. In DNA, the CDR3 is TGTGCCAGCGTCGTGGGACTAGGATACACCGGGGAGCTGTTTTTT. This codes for CASVVGLGYTGELFF.

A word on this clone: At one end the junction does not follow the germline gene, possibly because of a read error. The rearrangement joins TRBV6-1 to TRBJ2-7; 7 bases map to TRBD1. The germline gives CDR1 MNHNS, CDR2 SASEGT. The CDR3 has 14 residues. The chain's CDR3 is CASNEAVGGHEQYF. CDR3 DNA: TGTGCCAGCAATGAAGCCGTAGGGGGCCACGAGCAGTACTTC.

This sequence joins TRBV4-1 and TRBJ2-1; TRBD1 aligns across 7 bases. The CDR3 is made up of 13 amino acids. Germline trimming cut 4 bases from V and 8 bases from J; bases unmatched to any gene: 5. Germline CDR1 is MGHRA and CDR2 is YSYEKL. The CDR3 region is CASSPGQADEQFF. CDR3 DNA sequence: TGCGCCAGCAGCCCCGGACAGGCCGATGAGCAGTTCTTC.

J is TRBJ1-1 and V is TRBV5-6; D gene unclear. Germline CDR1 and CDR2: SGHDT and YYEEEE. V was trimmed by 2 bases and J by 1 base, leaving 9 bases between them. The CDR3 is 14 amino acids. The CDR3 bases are TGTGCCAGCAGCTTCAGAGGGTGGAACACTGAAGCTTTCTTT. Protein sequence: CASSFRGWNTEAFF.

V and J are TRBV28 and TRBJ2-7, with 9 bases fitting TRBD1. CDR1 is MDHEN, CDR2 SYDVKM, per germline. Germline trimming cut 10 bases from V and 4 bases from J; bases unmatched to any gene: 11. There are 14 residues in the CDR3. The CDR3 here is CATLPQGQGYEQYF. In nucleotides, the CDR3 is TGTGCCACCCTACCCCAGGGACAGGGTTACGAGCAGTACTTC.

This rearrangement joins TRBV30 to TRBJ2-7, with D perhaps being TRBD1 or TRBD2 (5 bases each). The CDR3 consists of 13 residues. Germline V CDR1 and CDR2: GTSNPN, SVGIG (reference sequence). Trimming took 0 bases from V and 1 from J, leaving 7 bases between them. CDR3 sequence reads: CAWSVGDSYEQYF. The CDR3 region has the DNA TGTGCCTGGAGTGTGGGGGATTCCTACGAGCAGTACTTC.

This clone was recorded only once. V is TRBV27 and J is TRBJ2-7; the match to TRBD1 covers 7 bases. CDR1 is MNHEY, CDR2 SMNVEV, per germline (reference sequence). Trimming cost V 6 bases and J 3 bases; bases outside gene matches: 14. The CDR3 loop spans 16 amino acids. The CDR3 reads CASRTQGTDVLYEQYF. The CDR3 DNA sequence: TGTGCCAGCAGAACACAGGGGACAGACGTGCTCTACGAGCAGTACTTC.

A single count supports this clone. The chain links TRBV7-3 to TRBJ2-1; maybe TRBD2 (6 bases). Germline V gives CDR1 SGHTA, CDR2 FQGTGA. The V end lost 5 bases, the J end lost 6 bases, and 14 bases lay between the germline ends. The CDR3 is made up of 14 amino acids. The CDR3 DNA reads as TGTGCCAGCAGCCCGGAGGGCGGCCTCAATGAGCAGTTCTTC. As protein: CASSPEGGLNEQFF.

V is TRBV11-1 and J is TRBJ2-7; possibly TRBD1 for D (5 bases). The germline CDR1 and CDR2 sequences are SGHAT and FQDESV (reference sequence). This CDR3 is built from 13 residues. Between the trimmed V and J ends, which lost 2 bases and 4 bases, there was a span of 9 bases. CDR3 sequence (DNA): TGTGCCAGCAGCTTACGGCCAGGGTACGAGCAGTACTTC. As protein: CASSLRPGYEQYF.

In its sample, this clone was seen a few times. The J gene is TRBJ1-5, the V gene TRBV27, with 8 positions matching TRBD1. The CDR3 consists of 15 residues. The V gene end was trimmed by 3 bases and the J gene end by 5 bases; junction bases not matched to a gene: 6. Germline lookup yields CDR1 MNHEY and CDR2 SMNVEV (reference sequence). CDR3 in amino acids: CASSLASGGDQPQHF. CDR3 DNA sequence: TGTGCCAGCAGTTTGGCCTCAGGGGGCGATCAGCCCCAGCATTTT.

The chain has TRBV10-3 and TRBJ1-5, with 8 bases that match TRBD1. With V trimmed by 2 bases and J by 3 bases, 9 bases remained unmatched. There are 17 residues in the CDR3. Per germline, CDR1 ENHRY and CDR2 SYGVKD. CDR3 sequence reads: CAISEGRQGINNQPQHF. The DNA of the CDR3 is TGTGCCATCAGTGAGGGTCGACAGGGGATAAACAATCAGCCCCAGCATTTT.

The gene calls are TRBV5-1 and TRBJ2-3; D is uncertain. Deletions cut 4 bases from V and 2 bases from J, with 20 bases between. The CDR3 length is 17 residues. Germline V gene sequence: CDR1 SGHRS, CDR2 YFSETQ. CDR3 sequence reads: CASSQLGRIEPTDTQYF. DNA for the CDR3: TGCGCCAGCAGCCAGTTAGGACGAATAGAACCCACAGATACGCAGTATTTT. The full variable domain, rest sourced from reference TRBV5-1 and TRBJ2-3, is KAGVTQTPRYLIKTRGQQVTLSCSPISGHRSVSWYQQTPGQGLQFLFEYFSETQRNKGNFPGRFSGRQFSNSRSEMNVSTLELGDSALYLCASSQLGRIEPTDTQYFGPGTRLTVL.

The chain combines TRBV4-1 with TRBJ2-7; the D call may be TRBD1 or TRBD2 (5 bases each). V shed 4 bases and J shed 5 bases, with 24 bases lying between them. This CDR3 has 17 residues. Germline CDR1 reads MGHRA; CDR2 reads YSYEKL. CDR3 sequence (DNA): TGCGCCAGCAGCCCGAGGGGTAGTCAACTGGAGAAGCACGAGCAGTACTTC. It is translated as CASSPRGSQLEKHEQYF.